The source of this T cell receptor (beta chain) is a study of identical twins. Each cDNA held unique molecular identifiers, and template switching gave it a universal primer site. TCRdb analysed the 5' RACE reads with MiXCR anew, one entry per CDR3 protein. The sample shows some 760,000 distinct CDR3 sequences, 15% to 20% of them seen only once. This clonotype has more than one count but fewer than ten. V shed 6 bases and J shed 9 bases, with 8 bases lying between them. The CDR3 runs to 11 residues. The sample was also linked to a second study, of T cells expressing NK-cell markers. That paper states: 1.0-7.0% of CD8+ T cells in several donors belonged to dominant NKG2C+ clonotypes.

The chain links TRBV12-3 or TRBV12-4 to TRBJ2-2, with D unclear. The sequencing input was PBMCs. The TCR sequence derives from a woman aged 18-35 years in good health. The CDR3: CASSPHRELFF. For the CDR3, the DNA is TGTGCCAGCAGCCCTCACAGGGAGCTGTTTTTT.